This T cell receptor (beta chain) was obtained from a study of blood T cells in healthy people across ages. This clonotype was seen a handful of times. No antigen is known for it. The study's findings and limits: Age brought a roughly linear fall in TCR beta diversity measured per million T cells.

Alongside a J-beta primer mix, a sample-barcoded 5' primer served in a second PCR lasting about 7 to 11 cycles. MiXCR was run by TCRdb on the 5' RACE reads, yielding one entry per CDR3 protein. The sample contains about 930,000 distinct CDR3 sequences, almost 30% of which appear only once. Another study also made use of these data, one on T cells of mothers and their children. That publication notes: Barcodes for each sample and 2-4 random nucleotides were added by the M1S primer used in the second PCR.

The sample comprised blood. The TCR was taken from a woman between 40 and 50 years old in good health.

The CDR3 DNA is TGCGCCAGCAGCGGACAGGGCTTGAGGGAGACCCAGTACTTC. This sequence encodes CASSGQGLRETQYF. This chain uses TRBV5-1 with TRBJ2-5; TRBD1 aligns across 8 bases. J was trimmed by 5 bases and V by 4 bases; bases with no gene match: 7. The CDR3 length is 14 residues. In germline, CDR1 is SGHRS, CDR2 YFSETQ.